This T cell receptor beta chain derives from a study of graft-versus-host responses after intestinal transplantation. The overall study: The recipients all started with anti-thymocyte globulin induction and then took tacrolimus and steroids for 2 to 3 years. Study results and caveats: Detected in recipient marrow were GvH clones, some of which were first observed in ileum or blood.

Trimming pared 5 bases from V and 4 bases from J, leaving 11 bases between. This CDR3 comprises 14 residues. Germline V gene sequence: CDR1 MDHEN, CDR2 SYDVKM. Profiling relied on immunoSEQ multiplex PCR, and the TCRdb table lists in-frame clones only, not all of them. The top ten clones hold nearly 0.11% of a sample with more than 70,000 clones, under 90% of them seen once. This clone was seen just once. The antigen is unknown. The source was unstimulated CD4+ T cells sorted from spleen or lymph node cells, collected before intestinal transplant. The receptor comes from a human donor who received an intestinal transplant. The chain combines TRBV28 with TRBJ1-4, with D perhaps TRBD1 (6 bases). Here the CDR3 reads CASSRTENNEKLFF. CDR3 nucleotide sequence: TGTGCCAGCAGTCGGACAGAGAATAATGAAAAACTGTTTTTT.